This T cell receptor (beta chain) was captured in a study of regulatory T cells in long-lasting Graves disease. Germline loops: CDR1 MNHEY, CDR2 SMNVEV (reference sequence). The CDR3 length is 14 residues. This clonotype was recorded only once. This may arise from a read error, as a much more abundant clone is one base away. Arm-PCR of CDR3 regions and iRepertoire HTBI primers were the basis on which TCR beta libraries were built. TCRdb reanalysed the multiplex PCR reads using MiXCR and keeps one entry per CDR3 protein. The repertoire holds about 520,000 distinct CDR3 sequences, with 12% as singletons. Time point of the sample: newly diagnosed GD, antithyroid drugs for less than 3 months. Scientists built the TCR library using RNA that was extracted from PBMCs. This sample also appeared in a second study, on T cells in Graves' hyperthyroidism and ophthalmopathy.

The J gene is TRBJ2-1, the V gene TRBV27; D uncertain. The clonotype was recovered from a woman younger than 45 with Graves disease. The specimen was peripheral blood mononuclear cells (PBMCs), collected at new diagnosis, from a patient treated with antithyroid drugs. CDR3 in amino acids: CASSLSTLPYEQSF. CDR3 coding DNA: TGTGCCAGCAGTTTATCGACACTCCCTTATGAGCAGTCCTTC.